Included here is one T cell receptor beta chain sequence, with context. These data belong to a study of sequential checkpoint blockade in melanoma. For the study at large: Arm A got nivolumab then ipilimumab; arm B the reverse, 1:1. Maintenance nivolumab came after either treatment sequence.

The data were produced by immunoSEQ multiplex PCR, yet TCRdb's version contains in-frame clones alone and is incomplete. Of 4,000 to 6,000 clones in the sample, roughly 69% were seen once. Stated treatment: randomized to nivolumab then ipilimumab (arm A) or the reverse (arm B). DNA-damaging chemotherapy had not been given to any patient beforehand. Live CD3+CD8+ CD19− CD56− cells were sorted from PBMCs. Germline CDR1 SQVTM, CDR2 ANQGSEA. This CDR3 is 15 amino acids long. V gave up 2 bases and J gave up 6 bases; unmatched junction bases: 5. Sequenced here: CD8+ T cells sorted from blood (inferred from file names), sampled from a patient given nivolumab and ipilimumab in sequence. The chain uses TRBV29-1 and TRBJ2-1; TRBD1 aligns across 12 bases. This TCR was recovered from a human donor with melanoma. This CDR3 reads CSVEPGTGGFNEQFF. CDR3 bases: TGCAGCGTTGAACCCGGGACAGGGGGCTTCAATGAGCAGTTCTTC.